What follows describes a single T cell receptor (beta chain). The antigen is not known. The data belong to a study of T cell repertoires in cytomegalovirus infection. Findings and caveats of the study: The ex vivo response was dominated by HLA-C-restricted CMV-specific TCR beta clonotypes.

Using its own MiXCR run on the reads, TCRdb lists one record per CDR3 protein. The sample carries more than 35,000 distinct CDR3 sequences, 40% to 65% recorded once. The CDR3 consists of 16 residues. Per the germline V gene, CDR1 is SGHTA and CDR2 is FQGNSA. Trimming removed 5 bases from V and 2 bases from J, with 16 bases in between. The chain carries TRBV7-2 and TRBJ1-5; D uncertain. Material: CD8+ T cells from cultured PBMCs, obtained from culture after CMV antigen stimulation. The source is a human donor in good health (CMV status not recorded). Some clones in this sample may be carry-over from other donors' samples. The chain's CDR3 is CASSPRTRAGNQPQHF. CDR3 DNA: TGTGCCAGCAGCCCCCGGACCAGAGCCGGCAATCAGCCCCAGCATTTT.